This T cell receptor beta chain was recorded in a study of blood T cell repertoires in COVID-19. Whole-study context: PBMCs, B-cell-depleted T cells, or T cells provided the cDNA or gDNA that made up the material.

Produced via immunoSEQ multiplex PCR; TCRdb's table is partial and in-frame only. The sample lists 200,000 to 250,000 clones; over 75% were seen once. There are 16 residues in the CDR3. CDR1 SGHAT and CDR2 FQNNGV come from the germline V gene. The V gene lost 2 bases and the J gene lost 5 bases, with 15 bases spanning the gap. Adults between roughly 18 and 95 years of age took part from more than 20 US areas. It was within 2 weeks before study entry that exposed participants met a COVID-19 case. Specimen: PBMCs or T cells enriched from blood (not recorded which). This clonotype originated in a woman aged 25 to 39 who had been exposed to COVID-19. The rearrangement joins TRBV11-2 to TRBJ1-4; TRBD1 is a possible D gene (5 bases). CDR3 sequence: CASSLSPGGPNEKLFF. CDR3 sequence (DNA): TGTGCCAGCAGCTTATCCCCGGGGGGTCCCAATGAAAAACTGTTTTTT. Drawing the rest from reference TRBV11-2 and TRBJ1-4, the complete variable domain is EAGVAQSPRYKIIEKRQSVAFWCNPISGHATLYWYQQILGQGPKLLIQFQNNGVVDDSQLPKDRFSAERLKGVDSTLKIQPAKLEDSAVYLCASSLSPGGPNEKLFFGSGTQLSVL.